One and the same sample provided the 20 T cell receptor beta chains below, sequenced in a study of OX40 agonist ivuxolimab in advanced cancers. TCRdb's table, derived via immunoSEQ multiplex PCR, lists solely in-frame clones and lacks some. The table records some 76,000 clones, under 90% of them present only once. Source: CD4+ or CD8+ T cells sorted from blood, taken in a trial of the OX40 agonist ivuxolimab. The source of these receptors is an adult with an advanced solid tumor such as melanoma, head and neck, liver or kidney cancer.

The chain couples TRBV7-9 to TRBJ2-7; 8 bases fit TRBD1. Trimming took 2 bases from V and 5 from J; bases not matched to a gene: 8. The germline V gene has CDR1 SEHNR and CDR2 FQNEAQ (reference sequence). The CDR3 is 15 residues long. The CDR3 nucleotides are TGTGCCAGCAGCTTACCCGGACAGGGCCGGCACGAGCAGTACTTC. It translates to CASSLPGQGRHEQYF.

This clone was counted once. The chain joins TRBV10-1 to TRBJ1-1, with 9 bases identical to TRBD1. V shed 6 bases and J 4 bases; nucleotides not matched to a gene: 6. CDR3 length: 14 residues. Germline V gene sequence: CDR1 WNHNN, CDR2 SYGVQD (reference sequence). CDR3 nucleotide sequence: TGCGCCAGCAGAGGACAGGGGTGGGGCACTGAAGCTTTCTTT. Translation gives CASRGQGWGTEAFF.

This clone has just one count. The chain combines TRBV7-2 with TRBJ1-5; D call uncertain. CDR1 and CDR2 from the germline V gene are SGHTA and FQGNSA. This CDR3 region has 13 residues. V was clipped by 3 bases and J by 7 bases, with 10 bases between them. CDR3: CASSLEKRQPQHF. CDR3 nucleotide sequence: TGTGCCAGCAGCTTGGAGAAGAGGCAGCCCCAGCATTTT.

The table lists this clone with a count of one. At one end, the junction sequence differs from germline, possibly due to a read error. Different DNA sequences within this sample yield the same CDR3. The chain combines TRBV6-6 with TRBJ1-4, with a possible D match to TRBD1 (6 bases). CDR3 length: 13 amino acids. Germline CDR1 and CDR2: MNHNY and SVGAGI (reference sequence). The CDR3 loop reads CASAGATNEKLFF. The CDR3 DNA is TGTGCCAGCGCAGGGGCAACTAATGAAAAGCTGTTTTTT.

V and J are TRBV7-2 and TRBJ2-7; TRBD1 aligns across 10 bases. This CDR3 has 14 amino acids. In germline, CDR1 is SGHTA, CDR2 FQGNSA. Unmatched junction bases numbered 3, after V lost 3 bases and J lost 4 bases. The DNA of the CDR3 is TGTGCCAGCAGCTTCCGGGACAGGGGTTACGAGCAGTACTTC. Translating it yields CASSFRDRGYEQYF. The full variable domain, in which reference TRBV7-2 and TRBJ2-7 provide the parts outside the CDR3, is GAGVSQSPSNKVTEKGKDVELRCDPISGHTALYWYRQSLGQGLEFLIYFQGNSAPDKSGLPSDRFSAERTGGSVSTLTIQRTQQEDSAVYLCASSFRDRGYEQYFGPGTRLTVT.

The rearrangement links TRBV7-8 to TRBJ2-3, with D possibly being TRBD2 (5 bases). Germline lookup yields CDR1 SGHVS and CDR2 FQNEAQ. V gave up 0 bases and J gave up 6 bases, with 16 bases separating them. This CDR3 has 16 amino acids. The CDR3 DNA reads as TGTGCCAGCAGCTTAGCATTCGTGGGAGTCTCCGATACGCAGTATTTT. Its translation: CASSLAFVGVSDTQYF.

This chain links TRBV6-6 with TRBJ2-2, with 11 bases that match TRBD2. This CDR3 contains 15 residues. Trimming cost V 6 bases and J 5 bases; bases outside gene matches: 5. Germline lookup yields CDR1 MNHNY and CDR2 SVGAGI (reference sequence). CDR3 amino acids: CASSPTSGGTGELFF. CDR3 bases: TGTGCCAGCAGCCCCACTAGCGGGGGAACCGGGGAGCTGTTTTTT.

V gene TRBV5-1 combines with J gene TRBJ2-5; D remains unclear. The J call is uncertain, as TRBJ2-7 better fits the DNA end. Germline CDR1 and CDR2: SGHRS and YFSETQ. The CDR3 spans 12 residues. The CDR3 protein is CASTEPGGEQYF. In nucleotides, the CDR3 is TGCGCCAGCACCGAACCCGGCGGCGAGCAGTACTTC.

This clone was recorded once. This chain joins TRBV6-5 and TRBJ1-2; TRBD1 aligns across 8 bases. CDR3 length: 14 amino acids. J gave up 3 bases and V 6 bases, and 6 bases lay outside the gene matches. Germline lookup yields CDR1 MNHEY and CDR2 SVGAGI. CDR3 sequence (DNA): TGTGCCAGCAGAGTCGACAGGGGCGACTATGGCTACACCTTC. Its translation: CASRVDRGDYGYTF.

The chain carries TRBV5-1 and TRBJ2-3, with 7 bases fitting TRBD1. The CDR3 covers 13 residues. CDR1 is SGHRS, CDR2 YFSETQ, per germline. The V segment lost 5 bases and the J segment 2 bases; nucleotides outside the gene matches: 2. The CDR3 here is CASRKGATDTQYF. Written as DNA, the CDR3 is TGCGCCAGCAGAAAGGGGGCCACAGATACGCAGTATTTT.

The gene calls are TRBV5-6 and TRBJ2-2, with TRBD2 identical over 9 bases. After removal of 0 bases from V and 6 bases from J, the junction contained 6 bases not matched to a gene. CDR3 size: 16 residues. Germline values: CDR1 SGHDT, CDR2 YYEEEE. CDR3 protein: CASSLAGGRGSGELFF. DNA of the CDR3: TGTGCCAGCAGCTTGGCGGGCGGGAGGGGATCCGGGGAGCTGTTTTTT.

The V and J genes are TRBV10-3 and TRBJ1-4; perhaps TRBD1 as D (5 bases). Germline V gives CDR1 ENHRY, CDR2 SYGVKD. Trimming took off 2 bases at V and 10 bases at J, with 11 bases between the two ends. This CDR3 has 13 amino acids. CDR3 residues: CAISEGRGRKLFF. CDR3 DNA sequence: TGTGCCATCAGTGAGGGAAGGGGCCGAAAACTGTTTTTT.

The CDR3 reads CASSLREGDYEQYF. DNA for the CDR3: TGTGCCAGCAGCCTGCGGGAGGGGGACTACGAGCAGTACTTC. The V gene is TRBV2, the J gene TRBJ2-7; 9 bases match TRBD2. CDR1 SNHLY and CDR2 FYNNEI come from the germline V gene. The CDR3 contains 14 residues. Trimming at V came to 6 bases and at J to 3 bases, leaving 6 bases not matched to a gene.

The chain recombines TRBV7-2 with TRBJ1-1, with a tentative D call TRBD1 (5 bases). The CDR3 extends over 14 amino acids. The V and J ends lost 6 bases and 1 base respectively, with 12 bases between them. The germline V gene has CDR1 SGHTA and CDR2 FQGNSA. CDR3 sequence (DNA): TGTGCCAGCAGGCCAGGGAATACGAACACTGAAGCTTTCTTT. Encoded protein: CASRPGNTNTEAFF.

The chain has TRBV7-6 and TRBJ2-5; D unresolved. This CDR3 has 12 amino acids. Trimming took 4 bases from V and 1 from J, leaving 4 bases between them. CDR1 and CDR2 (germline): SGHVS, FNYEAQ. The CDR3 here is CASSSGQETQYF. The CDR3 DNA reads TGTGCCAGCAGCTCTGGCCAAGAGACCCAGTACTTC.

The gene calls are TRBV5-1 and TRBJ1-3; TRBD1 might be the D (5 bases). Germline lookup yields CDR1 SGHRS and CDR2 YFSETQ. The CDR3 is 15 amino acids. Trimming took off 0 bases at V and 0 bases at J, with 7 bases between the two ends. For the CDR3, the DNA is TGCGCCAGCAGCTTGGACCAGGGCTCTGGAAACACCATATATTTT. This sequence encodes CASSLDQGSGNTIYF.

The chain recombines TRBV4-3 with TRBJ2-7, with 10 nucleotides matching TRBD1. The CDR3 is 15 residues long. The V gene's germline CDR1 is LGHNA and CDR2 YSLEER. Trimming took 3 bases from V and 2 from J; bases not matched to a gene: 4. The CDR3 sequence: CASSHGTGEAYEQYF. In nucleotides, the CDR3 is TGCGCCAGCAGCCACGGGACAGGGGAAGCCTACGAGCAGTACTTC.

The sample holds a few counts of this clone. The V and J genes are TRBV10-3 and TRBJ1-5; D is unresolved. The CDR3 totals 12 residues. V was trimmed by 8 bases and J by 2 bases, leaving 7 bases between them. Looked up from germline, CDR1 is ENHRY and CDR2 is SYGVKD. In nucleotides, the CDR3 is TGTGCCATCGGTGGAGGCAATCAGCCCCAGCATTTT. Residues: CAIGGGNQPQHF.

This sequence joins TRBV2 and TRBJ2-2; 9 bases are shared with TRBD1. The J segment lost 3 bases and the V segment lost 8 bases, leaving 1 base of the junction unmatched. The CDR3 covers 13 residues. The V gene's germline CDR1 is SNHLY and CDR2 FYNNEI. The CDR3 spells CASRDRDTGELFF. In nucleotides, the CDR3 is TGTGCCAGCCGGGACAGGGACACCGGGGAGCTGTTTTTT.

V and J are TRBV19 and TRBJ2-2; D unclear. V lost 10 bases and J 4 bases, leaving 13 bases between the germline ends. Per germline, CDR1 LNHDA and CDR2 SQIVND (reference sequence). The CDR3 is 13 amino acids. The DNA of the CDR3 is TGTGCCATTCAGCCTTCAGGCACCGGGGAGCTGTTTTTT. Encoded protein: CAIQPSGTGELFF.